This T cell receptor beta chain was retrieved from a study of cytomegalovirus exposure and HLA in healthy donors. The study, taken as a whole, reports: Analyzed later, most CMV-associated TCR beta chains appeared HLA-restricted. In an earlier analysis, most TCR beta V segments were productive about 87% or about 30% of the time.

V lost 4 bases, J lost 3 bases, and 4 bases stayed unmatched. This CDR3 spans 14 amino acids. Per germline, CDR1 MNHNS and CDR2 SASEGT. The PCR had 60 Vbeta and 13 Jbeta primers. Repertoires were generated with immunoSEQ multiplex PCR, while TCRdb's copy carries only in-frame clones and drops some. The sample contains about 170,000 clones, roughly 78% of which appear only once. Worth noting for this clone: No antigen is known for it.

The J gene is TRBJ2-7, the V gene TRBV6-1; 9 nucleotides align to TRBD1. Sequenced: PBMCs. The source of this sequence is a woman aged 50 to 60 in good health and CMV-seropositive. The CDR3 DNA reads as TGTGCCAGCAGTGTTAAGGGACAGGGCTACGAGCAGTACTTC. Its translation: CASSVKGQGYEQYF.